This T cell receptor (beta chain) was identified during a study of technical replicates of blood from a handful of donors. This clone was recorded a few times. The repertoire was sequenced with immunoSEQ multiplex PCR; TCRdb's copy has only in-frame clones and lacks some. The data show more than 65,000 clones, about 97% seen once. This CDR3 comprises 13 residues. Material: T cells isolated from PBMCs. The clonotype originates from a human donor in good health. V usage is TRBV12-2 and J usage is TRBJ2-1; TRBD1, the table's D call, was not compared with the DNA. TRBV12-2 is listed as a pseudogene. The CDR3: CASRFSGHWEQFF. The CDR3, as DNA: TGTGCAAGTCGCTTCTCGGGACATTGGGAGCAGTTCTTC.